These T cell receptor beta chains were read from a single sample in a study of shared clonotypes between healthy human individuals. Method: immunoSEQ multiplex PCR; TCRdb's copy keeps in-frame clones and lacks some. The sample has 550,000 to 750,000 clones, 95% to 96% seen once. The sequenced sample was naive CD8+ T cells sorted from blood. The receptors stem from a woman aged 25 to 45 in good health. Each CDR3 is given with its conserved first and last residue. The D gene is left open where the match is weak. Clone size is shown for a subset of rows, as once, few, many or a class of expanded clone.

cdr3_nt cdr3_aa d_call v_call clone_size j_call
TGTGCCAGCAGCTTCCGGGACAACTCCTACAATGAGCAGTTCTTC CASSFRDNSYNEQFF NA TRBV7-2 NA TRBJ2-1
TGTGCCAGCAGTTTATCGAGCGGGGGCTCATACAATGAGCAGTTCTTC CASSLSSGGSYNEQFF TRBD2 TRBV27 once TRBJ2-1
TGTGCCAGCAGCCGCGTCCGGACCTATGGCTACACCTTC CASSRVRTYGYTF NA TRBV7-6 NA TRBJ1-2
TGTGCCAGCAGTTACGGGTTATTGGGGACCTACGAGCAGTACTTC CASSYGLLGTYEQYF NA TRBV6-5 NA TRBJ2-7
TGTGCCAGCAGACCTATTCTAGGGGGAGATCCGTTCTTC CASRPILGGDPFF NA TRBV27 NA TRBJ2-1
TGTGCCACCCACATCGGGGGCAGCAGCTCCTACAATGAGCAGTTCTTC CATHIGGSSSYNEQFF NA TRBV19 NA TRBJ2-1
TGTGCCAGCAGTTACGCGAGGGGTCCTCAGCCTTACGAGCAGTACTTC CASSYARGPQPYEQYF NA TRBV6-6 NA TRBJ2-7
TGTGCCAGCAGTTTACTCAATACAGATACGCAGTATTTT CASSLLNTDTQYF NA TRBV28 NA TRBJ2-3
TGTGCCTGGAGGATGGTAGGACAGGGAAGTTCACCCCTCCACTTT CAWRMVGQGSSPLHF TRBD1 TRBV30 NA TRBJ1-6
TGTGCCAGCAGCTCAGCAGGGCTGAACACTGAAGCTTTCTTT CASSSAGLNTEAFF NA TRBV7-9 NA TRBJ1-1
TGCGCCAGCAGCCAATATGGTAACAGCTTGGATGAGCAGTTCTTC CASSQYGNSLDEQFF NA TRBV4-1 NA TRBJ2-1
TGTGCCAGTTGGGACAGCCCATATGGCTACACCTTC CASWDSPYGYTF TRBD1 TRBV27 NA TRBJ1-2
TGTGCCAGCAGCCCAGGTTCTGGAAACACCATATATTTT CASSPGSGNTIYF NA TRBV9 few TRBJ1-3
TGTGCCAGCAGTGAAGAGCTAGCGGACTACCAAGAGACCCAGTACTTC CASSEELADYQETQYF TRBD2 TRBV6-1 NA TRBJ2-5
TGTGCCAGCAGCTCAGGGACCGCCTATGAAAAACTGTTTTTT CASSSGTAYEKLFF NA TRBV7-9 NA TRBJ1-4
TGCGCCAGCAGTGACTGGACAGGGGGCCGGGGGGAGCAGTTCTTC CASSDWTGGRGEQFF TRBD1 TRBV10-1 NA TRBJ2-1
TGTGCCAGCAGTAGCACCGGGGAGCTGTTTTTT CASSSTGELFF NA TRBV11-2 NA TRBJ2-2
TGTGTCAGAAGCTCCCCGAGGGGGGGGCTATGCAATCAGCCCCAGCATTTT CVRSSPRGGLCNQPQHF NA TRBV7-5 NA TRBJ1-5
TGTGCCAGTAGTATAGTTCCAGGGGTTTACAATGAGCAGTTCTTC CASSIVPGVYNEQFF NA TRBV19 NA TRBJ2-1
TGTGCCTGGAGTGATCTGAACACTGAAGCTTTCTTT CAWSDLNTEAFF NA TRBV30 NA TRBJ1-1
TGTGCCAGCAGCACCCAAGAGACCCAGTACTTC CASSTQETQYF NA TRBV11-2 NA TRBJ2-5
TGCGCCAGCAGCAGGTATACCTACGAGCAGTACTTC CASSRYTYEQYF NA TRBV10-2 NA TRBJ2-7
TGCGCCAGCAGCCAAGATCGGGGGGGGCGGCTCACAGATACGCAGTATTTT CASSQDRGGRLTDTQYF TRBD2 TRBV4-1 NA TRBJ2-3
TGTGCTAGTGGATCCGGGACAGGGAACCCTTACAATGAGCAGTTCTTC CASGSGTGNPYNEQFF TRBD1 TRBV12-5 NA TRBJ2-1
TGTGCCAGCAGGCATGGGCTCCAGGGTTTGAACACTGAAGCTTTCTTT CASRHGLQGLNTEAFF NA TRBV27 NA TRBJ1-1
TGTGCCAGCAGCTTATTAGGAGGGTCGAACACTGAAGCTTTCTTT CASSLLGGSNTEAFF NA TRBV7-9 NA TRBJ1-1
TGTGCCTGGAGCGCTAGATTCAGGACAGCCGTGGGCAATGAGCAGTTCTTC CAWSARFRTAVGNEQFF NA TRBV30 once TRBJ2-1
TGTGCCAGCAGCTTGTTACTAGCAGGAACTCAGACCGATGAGCAGTTCTTC CASSLLLAGTQTDEQFF NA TRBV11-2 once TRBJ2-1
TGTGCCAGCAGTCCTTTCGGGGAGGGCTACGAGCAGTACTTC CASSPFGEGYEQYF TRBD2 TRBV28 NA TRBJ2-7
TGTGCCAGTAGTATAGTCCTCCTAGCGGACGACACAGATACGCAGTATTTT CASSIVLLADDTDTQYF TRBD2 TRBV19 NA TRBJ2-3
TGTGCCAGCAGTCCCCTGGCCGGGGGGGATACGCAGTATTTT CASSPLAGGDTQYF TRBD2 TRBV6-5 NA TRBJ2-3
TGTGCCAGCGAGGGGCGGGGGCGCCGGGAAAAACTGTTTTTT CASEGRGRREKLFF NA TRBV2 NA TRBJ1-4
TGTGCCAGCAGTTTCCGAGGGGTTGAGCAGTTCTTC CASSFRGVEQFF NA TRBV28 NA TRBJ2-1
TGCGCCAGCAGCTGGGACGGACCTCTTAGCAATCAGCCCCAGCATTTT CASSWDGPLSNQPQHF NA TRBV5-1 NA TRBJ1-5
TGCGCCAGCAGCCAAGGATTTAGCGGGAGTAACTACAATGAGCAGTTCTTC CASSQGFSGSNYNEQFF TRBD2 TRBV4-1 once TRBJ2-1
TGTGCCCCAGGGGGCGCGTTAGAGGAAGGCACTGAAGCTTTCTTT CAPGGALEEGTEAFF TRBD1 TRBV14 few TRBJ1-1
TGTGCCAGCAGAGAGACAGGACAGGGGGCCCAGCCCCAGCATTTT CASRETGQGAQPQHF TRBD1 TRBV2 NA TRBJ1-5
TGTGCCAGCAGTTTATACGGGTACGTGCAGTACTTC CASSLYGYVQYF NA TRBV27 NA TRBJ2-7
TGCGCCAGCAGTAGCGGCAATGAGCAGTTCTTC CASSSGNEQFF NA TRBV5-1 NA TRBJ2-1
TGTGCCAGCAGCTTAGATCCGGGGCGATCCTACGAGCAGTACTTC CASSLDPGRSYEQYF NA TRBV11-2 NA TRBJ2-7
TGCAGCGTTGAAGATAGCCAGGGGGGCAATGAGCAGTTCTTC CSVEDSQGGNEQFF NA TRBV29-1 NA TRBJ2-1
TGTGCCAGCCCCCGGCGGGCCGTAGGTGCAGATACGCAGTATTTT CASPRRAVGADTQYF NA TRBV27 once TRBJ2-3
TGTGCCAGCAGCGAGGGACCCTGGGGCAACGAGCAGTACTTC CASSEGPWGNEQYF NA TRBV5-6 NA TRBJ2-7
TGCGCCAGCAGCCACCCGACAGGGGGCGGTTATGGCTACACCTTC CASSHPTGGGYGYTF TRBD1 TRBV4-1 NA TRBJ1-2
TGTGCCAGCAGCTTAACTACTAATAACGAGCAGTACTTC CASSLTTNNEQYF NA TRBV13 NA TRBJ2-7
TGTGCCTGGAGCTACCCCTACGAGCAGTACTTC CAWSYPYEQYF NA TRBV30 NA TRBJ2-7
TGTGCCAGCAGTCCCGCCGGCAGATCGAACACCGGGGAGCTGTTTTTT CASSPAGRSNTGELFF NA TRBV28 NA TRBJ2-2